This T cell receptor beta chain was retrieved from a study of tumor-infiltrating lymphocytes in primary liver carcinoma. A constant-region primer primed TCR beta cDNA synthesis from about 0.45 ug of total RNA. ARM-PCR was slightly modified, and three nested multiplex PCR rounds with it gave rise to the TCR beta libraries. TRBV1-TRBV30 forward primers paired with a C-beta reverse primer drove the first two PCR rounds, around 10 cycles each. MiXCR was run by TCRdb on the multiplex PCR reads, yielding one entry per CDR3 protein. This sample has 320,000 or so distinct CDR3 sequences, with 65% found just once. The germline CDR1 and CDR2 sequences are MNHEY and SVGAGI. The CDR3 consists of 16 residues. Study-level results: It was tumor-adjacent and tumor-blood pairs that overlapped less than tumor region pairs did.

Germline DNA was also extracted, while the blood RNA originated from unsorted whole blood. Concerning this clonotype: Its antigen is still unknown. This may arise from a read error, as a much more abundant clone is one base away.

The J gene is TRBJ2-5, the V gene TRBV6-5; weak D call: TRBD2 (7 bases). Sequenced sample: peripheral blood. The TCR originated in a man aged 40-49 years with primary liver carcinoma and hepatitis B virus infection. The CDR3 DNA sequence: TGTGCCAGCAGTTACTCGGGGGCAGGGGAGGGAGAGATCCAGTACTTC. It translates to CASSYSGAGEGEIQYF.